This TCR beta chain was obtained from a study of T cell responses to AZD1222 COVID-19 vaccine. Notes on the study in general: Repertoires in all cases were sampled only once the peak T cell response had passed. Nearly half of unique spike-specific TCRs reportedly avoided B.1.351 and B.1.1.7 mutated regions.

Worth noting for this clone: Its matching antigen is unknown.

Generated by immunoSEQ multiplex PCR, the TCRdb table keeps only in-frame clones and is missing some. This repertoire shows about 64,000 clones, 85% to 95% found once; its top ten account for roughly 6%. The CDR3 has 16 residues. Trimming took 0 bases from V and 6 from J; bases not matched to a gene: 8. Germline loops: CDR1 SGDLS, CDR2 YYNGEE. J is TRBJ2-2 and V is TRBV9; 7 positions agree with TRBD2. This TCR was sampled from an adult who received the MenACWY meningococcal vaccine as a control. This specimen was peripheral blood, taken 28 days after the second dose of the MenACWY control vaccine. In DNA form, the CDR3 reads TGTGCCAGCAGCGTAGGGTCTAGCGGAGCGGCCGGGGAGCTGTTTTTT. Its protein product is CASSVGSSGAAGELFF. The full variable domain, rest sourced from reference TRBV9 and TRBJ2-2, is DSGVTQTPKHLITATGQRVTLRCSPRSGDLSVYWYQQSLDQGLQFLIQYYNGEERAKGNILERFSAQQFPDLHSELNLSSLELGDSALYFCASSVGSSGAAGELFFGEGSRLTVL.